Described below is a single T cell receptor beta chain sequence and its context. Which antigen it targets is not known. There are no base qualities to consult, and no much larger clone falls within one base. The data were obtained in a study of T cell responses to AZD1222 COVID-19 vaccine (dated by TCRdb to the early 2020s). Notes on the research overall: Because spike-specific TCR depth and breadth did not differ between the two schedules, AZD1222 recipients who got a second dose at roughly 4 weeks were pooled with those who got a second dose at roughly 12 weeks. TCR sequencing was performed for roughly 240 trial participants, of whom 200 to 210 were given two doses of AZD1222 and around 25 were given two doses of MenACWY control vaccine. Trial participants were enrolled by age into subgroups of 18-55, 56-69 and 70-plus years, and around 140, 26 and 57 TCR-sequenced participants, respectively, were included in these subgroups. The full study reports these points: In the small 56-69-year group, the increase in depth fell short of significance, most likely because of low power. The vaccine-associated CD4 TCRs covered the entire spike protein, and the dominant responses fell in regions 160-218 and 743-854. Most participants were white British and females outnumbered males, and the authors suggested that clonal diversity may have been underestimated. Nearly half of unique spike-specific TCRs reportedly recognized epitopes outside regions mutated in the B.1.351 and B.1.1.7 variants. Because no day 14 peak-response samples were available, the repertoires could be characterized only after the peak T cell response. After two AZD1222 doses, both the breadth and the depth of spike-specific TCRs were significantly higher than at day 0 and than in MenACWY recipients. Only five or six AZD1222 recipients were SARS-CoV-2 seropositive at baseline, limiting conclusions about previously exposed vaccinees.

The CDR3 regions of human TCRbeta chains were subjected to immunosequencing. The original methods were these. TCRs in the repertoires were matched against a reference library of SARS-CoV-2-specific TCRs that had been generated with the MIRA antigen-specificity platform. Breadth was defined as the fraction of unique TCRs that were SARS-CoV-2-associated. Depth was defined as the fraction of total T cells that were SARS-CoV-2-associated. Using the MIRA data, each spike-specific TCR was assigned both to the spike region to which the TCR was reactive and to a CD4 or CD8 class. Log10-transformed breadth and depth values were compared by one-way ANOVA with Sidak's multiple comparisons tests. TCRdb's version of the immuneACCESS table is confined to in-frame rearrangements and falls short of the full clone set. An unresolved V gene accounts for under half of the shortfall where checked; the remainder is of unknown origin. V and J calls and clone size are those listed in that table; D and trimming were worked out from the DNA. The sample table shows some 120,000 clones, and 85% to 90% are seen once. The ten biggest clones cover about 10% of the sample.

Reading the label with the study, this specimen's time point is: baseline before first vaccination. Samples from vaccinated people were obtained from the UK trials COV001 and COV002, which included a single-blind randomized controlled phase 2/3 trial of AZD1222 (ChAdOx1 nCoV-19) in healthy adults. Trial participant PBMC samples were collected at day 0 and day 28 after the second dose for TCRbeta chain sequencing. The sequenced sample was peripheral blood, obtained on day 0 of AZD1222 vaccination. The origin of this receptor is an adult in good health.

The bases are TGTGCCAGCAGCTTAGTTTTAGATTCACCCCTCCACTTT. It codes for CASSLVLDSPLHF. The sequence links TRBV7-2 to TRBJ1-6; the D gene assignment is ambiguous. V is clipped by 1 base and J by 8 bases, and the sequence between their germline boundaries is 6 bases long. Reading the germline V gene gives CDR1 SGHTA and CDR2 FQGNSA. From its cysteine to its phenylalanine, the CDR3 spans 13 amino acids. CDR3 DNA is the only sequence kept; it has 39 bases, read in frame from the first base.